The T cell receptor (beta chain) described here comes from a study of blood T cells in healthy people across ages. A second PCR, run for roughly 6 to 11 cycles, used a sample-barcoded 5' primer plus a J-beta primer mix. TCRdb reprocessed the 5' RACE reads via MiXCR and lists one record per CDR3 protein. The sample carries fewer than 2,000,000 distinct CDR3 sequences, approximately 39% recorded once. Trimming stripped 4 bases from V and 3 bases from J, with 7 bases between. The V gene's germline CDR1 is SEHNR and CDR2 FQNEAQ (reference sequence). The CDR3 contains 13 residues. The sequencing input was blood. The sequence came from a human donor in good health. The chain uses TRBV7-9 and TRBJ2-1; D gene unclear. The CDR3 nucleotides read TGTGCCAGCAGCTCCCCATACTACAATGAGCAGTTCTTC. It encodes CASSSPYYNEQFF.